This record looks at one T cell receptor (beta chain) sequence and its context. The record originates from a study of blood T cell repertoires in COVID-19. Study information: Italy, Spain and the United States were the sources of the convalescent and acute COVID-19 samples. In each case, the material was cDNA or gDNA derived from T cells, B-cell-depleted T cells, or PBMCs.

Under the authors' procedure: For nucleated cells, counts were estimated from reference gene primer amplification. Measured with immunoSEQ multiplex PCR; TCRdb has only the in-frame clones, and not every one. The V and J calls and the clone size are those of that table, but D and trimming were determined from the DNA. The sample includes about 240,000 clones, roughly nine tenths of them seen just once. This TCR derives from a man in his 60s with acute or convalescent COVID-19. The sample consisted of peripheral blood.

The CDR3 DNA sequence: TGCAGCGTTTCCTACAGGGACAGGGAGCAGTTCTTC. Protein: CSVSYRDREQFF. This chain uses TRBV29-1 with TRBJ2-1; TRBD1 agrees at 8 bases. Germline assignment: CDR1 SQVTM and CDR2 ANQGSEA. The V and J ends lost 5 bases and 10 bases, in that order; junction bases with no gene match: 7. CDR3 length: 12 amino acids.